There are a few counts of the clone carrying this T cell receptor beta chain. Its specificity is not known. Using its own MiXCR run on the reads, TCRdb lists one record per CDR3 protein. The data contain some 940,000 distinct CDR3 sequences, around 32% of them singletons. These data belong to a study of T cell repertoires in cytomegalovirus infection. Study at large: Public TCR beta signatures provided an indication of both CMV infection and a matching HLA type. Study-wide findings and caveats: The study found HLA-C-restricted CMV-specific TCR beta clonotypes dominating the ex vivo response. Cumulative public TCR beta family frequency identified CMV carriers with the relevant HLA.

The material was cultured CD8+ T cells from PBMCs, obtained from culture after CMV antigen stimulation. The TCR comes from a human donor in good health (CMV status not recorded). Some clones in this sample may be carry-over from other donors' samples.

The CDR3 nucleotides are TGTGCCATCAGCACAAGCGGGGGGGCTATATACTCCACCAGCGATGAGCAGTTCTTC. Amino acid sequence: CAISTSGGAIYSTSDEQFF. The V call is TRBV10-3, the J call TRBJ2-1, with 10 bases matching TRBD2. With 6 bases clipped from V and 8 bases from J, the junction kept 22 bases outside the gene matches. CDR3 length: 19 residues. CDR1 and CDR2 (germline): ENHRY, SYGVKD.